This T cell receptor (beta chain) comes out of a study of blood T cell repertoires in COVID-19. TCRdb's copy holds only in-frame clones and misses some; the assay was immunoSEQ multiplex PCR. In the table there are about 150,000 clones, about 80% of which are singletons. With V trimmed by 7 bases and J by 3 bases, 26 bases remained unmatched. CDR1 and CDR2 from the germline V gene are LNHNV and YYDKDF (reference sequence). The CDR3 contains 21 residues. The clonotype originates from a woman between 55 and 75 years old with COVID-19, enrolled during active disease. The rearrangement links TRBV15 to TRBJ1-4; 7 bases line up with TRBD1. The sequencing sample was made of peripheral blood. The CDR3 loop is CATTRGFNDRMWGRSNEKLFF. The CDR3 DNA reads TGTGCCACCACCAGGGGGTTTAACGACAGGATGTGGGGAAGGTCTAATGAAAAACTGTTTTTT.